One sample yielded the 6 T cell receptor beta chains listed below, sequenced in a study of shared clonotypes between healthy human individuals. Sequencing used immunoSEQ multiplex PCR; TCRdb keeps in-frame clones, though not all of them. The table shows fewer than 600,000 clones, with 70% to 80% occurring only once. The sample taken for sequencing was PBMCs. These receptors were collected from a woman between 35 and 50 years old in good health. Some clones in this sample may be carry-over from other donors' samples.

The chain uses TRBV11-2 and TRBJ2-7, with unresolved D. The CDR3 totals 14 residues. Germline CDR1 is SGHAT and CDR2 is FQNNGV. V was shortened by 6 bases and J by 5 bases, with 17 bases between the two germline ends. CDR3 in amino acids: CASSRVSPEDEQYF. The CDR3 DNA reads TGTGCCAGCAGTCGGGTCTCTCCCGAGGACGAGCAGTACTTC.

This chain links TRBV9 with TRBJ2-5; no definite D call. This CDR3 spans 14 amino acids. The V and J ends lost 4 bases and 5 bases respectively, with 15 bases between them. Germline loops: CDR1 SGDLS, CDR2 YYNGEE. CDR3: CASSPRPEVETQYF. As DNA, the CDR3 is TGTGCCAGCAGCCCTCGCCCCGAGGTGGAGACCCAGTACTTC. Full variable domain (outside the CDR3, taken from reference TRBV9 and TRBJ2-5): DSGVTQTPKHLITATGQRVTLRCSPRSGDLSVYWYQQSLDQGLQFLIQYYNGEERAKGNILERFSAQQFPDLHSELNLSSLELGDSALYFCASSPRPEVETQYFGPGTRLLVL.

The chain couples TRBV9 to TRBJ2-2, with TRBD2 identical over 7 bases. This CDR3 contains 16 residues. Losses at the gene ends were 4 bases for V and 0 bases for J; bases not matched to a gene: 6. Germline V CDR1 and CDR2: SGDLS, YYNGEE. The CDR3 loop reads CASSKQAGSNTGELFF. The CDR3 DNA sequence: TGTGCCAGCAGCAAGCAAGCGGGGTCGAACACCGGGGAGCTGTTTTTT.

The chain couples TRBV7-9 to TRBJ1-1; tentatively, D is TRBD1 (5 bases). The V gene lost 1 base and the J gene lost 7 bases, with 16 bases spanning the gap. Germline CDR1 reads SEHNR; CDR2 reads FQNEAQ (reference sequence). The CDR3 runs 15 residues. Here the CDR3 reads CASSLEGTGSGEAFF. CDR3 nucleotide sequence: TGTGCCAGCAGCTTAGAAGGGACGGGCTCAGGTGAAGCTTTCTTT.

V is TRBV30 and J is TRBJ1-1; D unresolved. The germline V gene has CDR1 GTSNPN and CDR2 SVGIG (reference sequence). Trimming took 0 bases from V and 5 from J, leaving 10 bases between them. There are 13 residues in the CDR3. In nucleotides, the CDR3 is TGTGCCTGGAGTGTTAGTGTCCGGACTGAAGCTTTCTTT. Amino acids: CAWSVSVRTEAFF.

This clone showed up just a few times. The genes are TRBV7-2 and TRBJ2-1; TRBD2 agrees at 8 bases. This CDR3 has 16 amino acids. Germline CDR1 and CDR2: SGHTA and FQGNSA. Germline trimming cut 3 bases from V and 0 bases from J; bases unmatched to any gene: 4. CDR3 sequence (DNA): TGTGCCAGCAGCTTCGCCAGCGGGAGCTCCTACAATGAGCAGTTCTTC. This codes for CASSFASGSSYNEQFF.